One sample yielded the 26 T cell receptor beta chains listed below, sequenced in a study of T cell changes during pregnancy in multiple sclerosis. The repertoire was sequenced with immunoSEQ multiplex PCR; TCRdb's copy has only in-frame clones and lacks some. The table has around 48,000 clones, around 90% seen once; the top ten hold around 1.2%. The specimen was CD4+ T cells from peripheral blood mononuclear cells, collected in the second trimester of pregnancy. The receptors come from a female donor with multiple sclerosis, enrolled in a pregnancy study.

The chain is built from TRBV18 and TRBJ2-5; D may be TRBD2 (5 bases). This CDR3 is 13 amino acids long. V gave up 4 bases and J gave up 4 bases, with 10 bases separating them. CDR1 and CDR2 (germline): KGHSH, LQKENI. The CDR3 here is CASSRGKLETQYF. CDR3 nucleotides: TGTGCCAGCTCACGAGGGAAGTTAGAGACCCAGTACTTC.

The chain's CDR3 is CASSRQGFYEQYF. The CDR3 DNA reads TGTGCCAGTAGCCGACAGGGGTTCTACGAGCAGTACTTC. V is TRBV19 and J is TRBJ2-7; TRBD1 aligns across 8 bases. This CDR3 spans 13 amino acids. Germline V gives CDR1 LNHDA, CDR2 SQIVND (reference sequence). Germline trimming cut 6 bases from V and 3 bases from J; bases unmatched to any gene: 4.

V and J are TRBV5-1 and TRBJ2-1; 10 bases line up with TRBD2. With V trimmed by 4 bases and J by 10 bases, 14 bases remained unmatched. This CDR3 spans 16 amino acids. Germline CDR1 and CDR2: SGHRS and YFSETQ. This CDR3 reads CASSLTAGGPKREQFF. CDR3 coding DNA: TGCGCCAGCAGCCTGACAGCGGGAGGGCCGAAGAGAGAGCAGTTCTTC.

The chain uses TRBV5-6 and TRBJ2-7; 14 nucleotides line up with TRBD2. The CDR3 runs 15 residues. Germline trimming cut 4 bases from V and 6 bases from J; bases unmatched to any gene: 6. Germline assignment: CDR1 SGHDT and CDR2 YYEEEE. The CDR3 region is CASSPGLAGVGEQYF. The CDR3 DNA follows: TGTGCCAGCAGCCCGGGACTAGCGGGAGTCGGCGAGCAGTACTTC.

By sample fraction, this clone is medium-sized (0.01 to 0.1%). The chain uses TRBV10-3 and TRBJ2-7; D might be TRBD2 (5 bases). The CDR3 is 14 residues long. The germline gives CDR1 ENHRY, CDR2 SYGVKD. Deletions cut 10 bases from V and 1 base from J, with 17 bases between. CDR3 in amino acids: CASAKGSGSYEQYF. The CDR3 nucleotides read TGTGCCAGTGCTAAGGGTTCGGGGTCCTACGAGCAGTACTTC.

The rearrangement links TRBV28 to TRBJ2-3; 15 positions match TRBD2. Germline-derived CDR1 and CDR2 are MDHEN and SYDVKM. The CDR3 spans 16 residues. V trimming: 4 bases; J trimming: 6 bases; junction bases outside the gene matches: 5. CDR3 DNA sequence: TGTGCCAGCAGTTCGGGACTAGCGGGAGGCTCTGATACGCAGTATTTT. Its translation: CASSSGLAGGSDTQYF.

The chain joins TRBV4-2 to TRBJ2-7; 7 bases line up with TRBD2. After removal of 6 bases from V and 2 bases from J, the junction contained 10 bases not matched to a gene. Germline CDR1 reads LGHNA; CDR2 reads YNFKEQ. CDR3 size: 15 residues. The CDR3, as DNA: TGTGCCAGCAGAAGGGCGGGAGCAGACGCCTACGAGCAGTACTTC. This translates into CASRRAGADAYEQYF.

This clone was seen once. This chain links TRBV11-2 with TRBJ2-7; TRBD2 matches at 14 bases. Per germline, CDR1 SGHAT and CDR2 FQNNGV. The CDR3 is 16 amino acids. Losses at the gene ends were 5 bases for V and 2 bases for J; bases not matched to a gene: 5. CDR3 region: CASSRQGLAGAYEQYF. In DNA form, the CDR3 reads TGTGCCAGCAGCCGGCAGGGACTAGCGGGAGCCTACGAGCAGTACTTC.

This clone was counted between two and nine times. Here the CDR3 reads CASSQADTQYF. CDR3 DNA sequence: TGCGCCAGCAGCCAAGCTGATACGCAGTATTTT. The chain employs TRBV4-3 and TRBJ2-3; D unclear. V shed 1 base and J shed 6 bases, with 2 bases lying between them. Germline CDR1 is LGHNA and CDR2 is YSLEER. This CDR3 is 11 amino acids long.

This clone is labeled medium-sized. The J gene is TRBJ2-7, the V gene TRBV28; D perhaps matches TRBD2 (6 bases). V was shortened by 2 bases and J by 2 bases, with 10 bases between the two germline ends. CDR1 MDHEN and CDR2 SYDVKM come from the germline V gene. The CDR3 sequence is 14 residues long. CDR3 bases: TGTGCCAGCAGTTTACCGGGACTCGCCTACGAGCAGTACTTC. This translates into CASSLPGLAYEQYF.

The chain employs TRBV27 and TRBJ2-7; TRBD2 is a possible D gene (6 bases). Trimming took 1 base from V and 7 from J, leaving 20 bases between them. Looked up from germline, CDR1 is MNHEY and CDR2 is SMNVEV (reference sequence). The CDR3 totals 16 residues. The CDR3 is CASSLFRRGGFDEQYF. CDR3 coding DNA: TGTGCCAGCAGTTTATTTCGTCGTGGGGGGTTTGATGAGCAGTACTTC.

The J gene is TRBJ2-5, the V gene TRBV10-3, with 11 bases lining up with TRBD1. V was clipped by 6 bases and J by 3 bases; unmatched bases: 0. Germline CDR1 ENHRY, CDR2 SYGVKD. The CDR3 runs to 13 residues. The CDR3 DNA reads TGTGCCATCAGGGGACAGGGGGAAGAGACCCAGTACTTC. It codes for CAIRGQGEETQYF.

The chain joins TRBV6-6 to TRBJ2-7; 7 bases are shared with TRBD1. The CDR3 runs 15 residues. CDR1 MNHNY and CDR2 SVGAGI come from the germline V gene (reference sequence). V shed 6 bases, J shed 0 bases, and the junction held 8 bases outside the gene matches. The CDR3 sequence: CASSRGQVDSYEQYF. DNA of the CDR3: TGTGCCAGCAGCCGTGGACAGGTAGACTCCTACGAGCAGTACTTC.

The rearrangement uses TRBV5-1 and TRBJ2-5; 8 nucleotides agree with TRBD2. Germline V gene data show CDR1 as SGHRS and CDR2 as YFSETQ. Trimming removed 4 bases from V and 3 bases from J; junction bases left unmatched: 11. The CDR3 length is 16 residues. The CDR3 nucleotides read TGCGCCAGCAGCCTGGAGGGACTAGAGGAAGAAGAGACCCAGTACTTC. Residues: CASSLEGLEEEETQYF. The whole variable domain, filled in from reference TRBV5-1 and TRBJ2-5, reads KAGVTQTPRYLIKTRGQQVTLSCSPISGHRSVSWYQQTPGQGLQFLFEYFSETQRNKGNFPGRFSGRQFSNSRSEMNVSTLELGDSALYLCASSLEGLEEEETQYFGPGTRLLVL.

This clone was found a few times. The CDR3, as DNA: TGTGCCAGCAGTCCGTTGACAGGGGTCACAGATACGCAGTATTTT. This translates into CASSPLTGVTDTQYF. The rearrangement joins TRBV2 to TRBJ2-3, with TRBD1 matching 8 bases. V shed 5 bases, J shed 2 bases, and the junction held 6 bases outside the gene matches. Germline assignment: CDR1 SNHLY and CDR2 FYNNEI. There are 15 residues in the CDR3.

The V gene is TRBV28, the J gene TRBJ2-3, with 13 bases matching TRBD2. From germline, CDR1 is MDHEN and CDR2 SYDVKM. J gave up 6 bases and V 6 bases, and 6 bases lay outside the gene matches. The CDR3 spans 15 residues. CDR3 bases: TGTGCCAGCAGCCCTGGACTAGCGGGAGCTGATACGCAGTATTTT. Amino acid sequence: CASSPGLAGADTQYF.

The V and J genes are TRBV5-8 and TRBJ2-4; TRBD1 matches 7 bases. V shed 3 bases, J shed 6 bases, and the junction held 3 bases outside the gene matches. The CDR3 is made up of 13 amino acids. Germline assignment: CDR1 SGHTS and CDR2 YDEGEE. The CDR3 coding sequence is TGTGCCAGCAGCTGGAAGGGGGCAAACATTCAGTACTTC. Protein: CASSWKGANIQYF. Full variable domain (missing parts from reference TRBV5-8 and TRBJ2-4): EAGVTQSPTHLIKTRGQQATLRCSPISGHTSVYWYQQALGLGLQFLLWYDEGEERNRGNFPPRFSGRQFPNYSSELNVNALELEDSALYLCASSWKGANIQYFGAGTRLSVL.

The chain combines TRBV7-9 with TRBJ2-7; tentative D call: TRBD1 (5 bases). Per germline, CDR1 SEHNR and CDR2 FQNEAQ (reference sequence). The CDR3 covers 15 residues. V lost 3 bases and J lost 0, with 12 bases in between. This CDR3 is CASSFPQASSYEQYF. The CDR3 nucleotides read TGTGCCAGCAGCTTCCCACAGGCTAGCTCCTACGAGCAGTACTTC.

The CDR3 loop reads CASSYSLAGDEQYF. In DNA, the CDR3 is TGTGCCAGCAGTTACTCGCTAGCGGGAGACGAGCAGTACTTC. The chain joins TRBV6-6 to TRBJ2-7; 10 bases fit TRBD2. CDR3 length: 14 residues. Trimming took 0 bases from V and 5 from J; bases not matched to a gene: 1. The germline gives CDR1 MNHNY, CDR2 SVGAGI (reference sequence).

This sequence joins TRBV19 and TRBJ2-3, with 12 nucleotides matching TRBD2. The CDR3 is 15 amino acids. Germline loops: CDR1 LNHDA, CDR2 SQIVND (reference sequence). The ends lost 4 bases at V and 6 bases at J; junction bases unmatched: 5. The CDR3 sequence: CASSRLAGEGDTQYF. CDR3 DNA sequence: TGTGCCAGTAGTAGACTAGCGGGAGAGGGGGATACGCAGTATTTT.

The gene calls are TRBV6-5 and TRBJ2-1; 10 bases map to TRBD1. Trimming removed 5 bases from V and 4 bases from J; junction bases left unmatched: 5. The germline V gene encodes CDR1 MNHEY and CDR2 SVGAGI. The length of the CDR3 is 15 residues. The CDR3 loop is CASSLGTGDYNEQFF. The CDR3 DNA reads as TGTGCCAGCAGTCTCGGGACAGGGGATTACAATGAGCAGTTCTTC.

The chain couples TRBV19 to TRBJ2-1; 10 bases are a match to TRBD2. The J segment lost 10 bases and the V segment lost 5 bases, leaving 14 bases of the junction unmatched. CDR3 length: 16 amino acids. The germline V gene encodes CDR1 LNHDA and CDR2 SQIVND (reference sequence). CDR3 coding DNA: TGTGCCAGTAGTCCCCGGGCTAGCGGGAGAAGCCGGGAGCAGTTCTTC. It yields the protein CASSPRASGRSREQFF.

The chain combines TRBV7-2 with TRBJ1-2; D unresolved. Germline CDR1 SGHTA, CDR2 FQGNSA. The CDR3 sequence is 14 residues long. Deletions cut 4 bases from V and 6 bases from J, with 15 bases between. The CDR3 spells CASSSLLKFDGYTF. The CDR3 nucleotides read TGTGCCAGCAGCTCACTTTTAAAGTTCGATGGCTACACCTTC. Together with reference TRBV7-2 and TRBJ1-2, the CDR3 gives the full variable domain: GAGVSQSPSNKVTEKGKDVELRCDPISGHTALYWYRQSLGQGLEFLIYFQGNSAPDKSGLPSDRFSAERTGGSVSTLTIQRTQQEDSAVYLCASSSLLKFDGYTFGSGTRLTVV.

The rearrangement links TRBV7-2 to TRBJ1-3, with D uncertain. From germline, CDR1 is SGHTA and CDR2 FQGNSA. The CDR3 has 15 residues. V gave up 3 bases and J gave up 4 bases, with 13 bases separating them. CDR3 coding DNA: TGTGCCAGCAGCTTTGGGTCCCCTAGGGGAAACACCATATATTTT. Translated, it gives CASSFGSPRGNTIYF.

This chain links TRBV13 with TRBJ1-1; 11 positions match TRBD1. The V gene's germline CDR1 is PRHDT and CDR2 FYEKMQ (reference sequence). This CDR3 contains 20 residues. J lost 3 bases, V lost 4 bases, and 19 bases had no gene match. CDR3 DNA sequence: TGTGCCAGCAGCTACACACTCGGACAGGGGGCGCTCGGGTGGGACACTGAAGCTTTCTTT. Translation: CASSYTLGQGALGWDTEAFF.

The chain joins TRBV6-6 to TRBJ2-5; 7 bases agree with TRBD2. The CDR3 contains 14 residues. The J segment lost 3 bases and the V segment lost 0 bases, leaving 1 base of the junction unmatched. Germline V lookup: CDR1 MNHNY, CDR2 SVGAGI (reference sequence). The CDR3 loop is CASSYSGGKETQYF. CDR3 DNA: TGTGCCAGCAGTTACTCGGGAGGGAAAGAGACCCAGTACTTC.